Presented here are 21 T cell receptor beta chains from one specimen sequenced in a study of T cells in narcolepsy. Assay: immunoSEQ multiplex PCR; the TCRdb copy retains only in-frame clones and omits some. The table has roughly 25,000 clones, almost 85% seen once; the top ten hold approximately 1.2%. Specimen: CD45RA- memory CD4+ T cells from PBMCs. These receptors were taken from a human donor with narcolepsy.

The table lists this clone with a count of one. The chain links TRBV28 to TRBJ1-2; D uncertain. Germline-derived CDR1 and CDR2 are MDHEN and SYDVKM. The length of the CDR3 is 14 residues. Trimming cost V 4 bases and J 8 bases, with 17 bases left between them. The CDR3 reads CASSSLVGRYGYTF. CDR3 sequence (DNA): TGTGCCAGCAGTTCCCTCGTTGGCAGGTACGGCTACACCTTC.

The rearrangement joins TRBV4-3 to TRBJ2-7; the match to TRBD2 covers 12 bases. Germline CDR1 reads LGHNA; CDR2 reads YSLEER. V shed 4 bases, J shed 0 bases, and the junction held 10 bases outside the gene matches. The CDR3 spans 18 residues. CDR3 nucleotide sequence: TGCGCCAGCAGCCTCGATAGGACTAGCGGGACGCACTCCTACGAGCAGTACTTC. Its protein is CASSLDRTSGTHSYEQYF.

The chain employs TRBV7-2 and TRBJ2-1; 8 bases agree with TRBD2. Germline trimming cut 5 bases from V and 6 bases from J; bases unmatched to any gene: 18. This CDR3 is 18 amino acids long. Germline V gene sequence: CDR1 SGHTA, CDR2 FQGNSA. The CDR3 DNA reads TGTGCCAGCAGCCCCCTCCGCGGTTTGAGCGGGAGTCTCAATGAGCAGTTCTTC. Translating gives CASSPLRGLSGSLNEQFF.

This chain connects TRBV6-5 to TRBJ1-2; 10 bases align to TRBD1. CDR3 length: 16 amino acids. V was clipped by 0 bases and J by 2 bases; unmatched bases: 3. Germline CDR1 reads MNHEY; CDR2 reads SVGAGI. The CDR3 DNA reads as TGTGCCAGCAGTTACTCCCGGACAGGGGGAAACTATGGCTACACCTTC. Translated: CASSYSRTGGNYGYTF.

V and J are TRBV11-2 and TRBJ2-2, with D possibly matching TRBD1 (6 bases). The CDR3 is 16 residues long. The V and J ends lost 1 base and 4 bases respectively, with 13 bases between them. CDR1 and CDR2 from the germline V gene are SGHAT and FQNNGV. The CDR3 nucleotides read TGTGCCAGCAGCTTAGCTCTTACCAGGGGCACCGGGGAGCTGTTTTTT. This gives the protein CASSLALTRGTGELFF.

CDR3: CASSRQGENRNTEAFF. The CDR3 DNA is TGTGCCAGCAGCCGACAGGGGGAAAATCGGAACACTGAAGCTTTCTTT. The chain carries TRBV11-2 and TRBJ1-1; 9 nucleotides align to TRBD1. V trimming: 5 bases; J trimming: 1 base; junction bases outside the gene matches: 8. The CDR3 consists of 16 residues. Germline CDR1 and CDR2: SGHAT and FQNNGV.

This chain uses TRBV7-2 with TRBJ2-2; D not certain. Looked up from germline, CDR1 is SGHTA and CDR2 is FQGNSA. The CDR3 length is 16 residues. Trimming pared 5 bases from V and 2 bases from J, leaving 15 bases between. In nucleotides, the CDR3 is TGTGCCAGCAGCCCCACCTGGACGGCAAACACCGGGGAGCTGTTTTTT. This translates into CASSPTWTANTGELFF.

In this sample, this clone turned up a few times. This chain connects TRBV6-1 to TRBJ2-2; TRBD2 matches at 11 bases. V lost 6 bases to trimming and J lost 6 bases; unmatched junction nucleotides: 3. The CDR3 has 14 amino acids. CDR1 is MNHNS, CDR2 SASEGT, per germline. The CDR3 DNA reads as TGTGCCAGCAGACTAGCGGGAGTGGCCGGGGAGCTGTTTTTT. It yields the protein CASRLAGVAGELFF.

The chain combines TRBV28 with TRBJ2-1; 12 bases fit TRBD2. Trimming at V came to 5 bases and at J to 6 bases, leaving 8 bases not matched to a gene. Germline V gene data show CDR1 as MDHEN and CDR2 as SYDVKM. The CDR3 loop spans 16 amino acids. The CDR3, as DNA: TGTGCCAGCAGTCCGCAAGAACTAGCGGGAGGCAATGAGCAGTTCTTC. Translating gives CASSPQELAGGNEQFF.

V and J are TRBV11-2 and TRBJ2-2, with D perhaps matching TRBD1 (6 bases). Trimming stripped 5 bases from V and 1 base from J, with 14 bases between. Germline CDR1 and CDR2: SGHAT and FQNNGV. The CDR3 runs to 16 residues. DNA of the CDR3: TGTGCCAGCAGCGACCTGACAGGCAAGAACACCGGGGAGCTGTTTTTT. Translating it yields CASSDLTGKNTGELFF.

The rearrangement joins TRBV7-8 to TRBJ2-7, with D possibly being TRBD1 (5 bases). CDR1 and CDR2 (germline): SGHVS, FQNEAQ. Trimming took 5 bases from V and 4 from J, leaving 18 bases between them. This CDR3 has 15 residues. CDR3 in amino acids: CASSARQTITYEQYF. DNA of the CDR3: TGTGCCAGCAGCGCACGACAGACCATCACGTACGAGCAGTACTTC.

The gene calls are TRBV5-6 and TRBJ1-4; D possibly corresponds to TRBD1 (6 bases). Germline V gives CDR1 SGHDT, CDR2 YYEEEE. This CDR3 comprises 19 residues. Trimming shortened V by 0 bases and J by 3 bases, and 21 bases separated the two germline ends. The CDR3 reads CASSLEAEKTGPANEKLFF. The CDR3 DNA sequence: TGTGCCAGCAGCTTGGAAGCCGAAAAAACAGGGCCAGCTAATGAAAAACTGTTTTTT.

The V and J genes are TRBV6-5 and TRBJ1-1; 9 bases fit TRBD1. Germline CDR1 is MNHEY and CDR2 is SVGAGI. The CDR3 extends over 15 amino acids. The V gene end was trimmed by 6 bases and the J gene end by 1 base; junction bases not matched to a gene: 6. The DNA for the CDR3 is TGTGCCAGCAGACTATCACAGGGGGCGAACACTGAAGCTTTCTTT. Its protein product is CASRLSQGANTEAFF.

This chain connects TRBV14 to TRBJ2-7; 8 bases fit TRBD1. The CDR3 extends over 15 amino acids. Trimming removed 6 bases from V and 2 bases from J; junction bases left unmatched: 9. Germline V gene lookup returns CDR1 SGHDN and CDR2 FVKESK. DNA of the CDR3: TGTGCCAGCAGTCTGACCCGGGACAGGACCTACGAGCAGTACTTC. It is translated as CASSLTRDRTYEQYF.

The chain carries TRBV6-6 and TRBJ1-1; no firm D call. The CDR3 is made up of 16 amino acids. CDR1 is MNHNY, CDR2 SVGAGI, per germline (reference sequence). V lost 2 bases, J lost 0 bases, and 13 bases lay in between. The CDR3 reads CASSYEGSTLNTEAFF. CDR3 bases: TGTGCCAGCAGTTACGAGGGTAGTACCTTGAACACTGAAGCTTTCTTT.

The table lists this clone with a few counts. The sample holds other DNA sequences that translate to the same CDR3. The chain has TRBV19 and TRBJ1-5; no definite D call. The germline V gene has CDR1 LNHDA and CDR2 SQIVND (reference sequence). V gave up 5 bases and J gave up 8 bases, with 13 bases separating them. The CDR3 totals 13 residues. CDR3 loop: CASSLLVREPQHF. CDR3 coding DNA: TGTGCCAGTAGTCTCTTAGTTCGGGAGCCCCAGCATTTT.

The gene calls are TRBV5-6 and TRBJ2-7; the D gene is possibly TRBD2 (7 bases). V shed 3 bases and J shed 6 bases, with 19 bases lying between them. CDR1 is SGHDT, CDR2 YYEEEE, per germline. The length of the CDR3 is 15 residues. CDR3 sequence reads: CASSSAGASIGEQYF. The CDR3 DNA is TGTGCCAGCAGCTCCGCGGGGGCTAGCATCGGCGAGCAGTACTTC.

This clone was detected only a few times. CDR3 in DNA: TGTGCCAGCTCACCACGGGCAGGAGGAGGCGCAGATACGCAGTATTTT. Protein: CASSPRAGGGADTQYF. V is TRBV18 and J is TRBJ2-3, with D possibly being TRBD2 (5 bases). V lost 1 base to trimming and J lost 4 bases, with 15 bases between them. In germline, CDR1 is KGHSH, CDR2 LQKENI. This CDR3 region has 16 residues.

CDR3 loop: CASSSQETQYF. CDR3 nucleotides: TGTGCCAGCTCATCCCAAGAGACCCAGTACTTC. The V call is TRBV18, the J call TRBJ2-5, with D unclear. The germline V gene encodes CDR1 KGHSH and CDR2 LQKENI. Trimming pared 5 bases from V and 1 base from J, leaving 2 bases between. The CDR3 sequence is 11 residues long.

The chain combines TRBV18 with TRBJ2-7; 9 positions match TRBD1. Germline V gene lookup returns CDR1 KGHSH and CDR2 LQKENI. V was clipped by 6 bases and J by 2 bases; unmatched bases: 8. The CDR3 has 15 amino acids. The CDR3 DNA reads as TGTGCCAGCTCGGCGGGGACAGGGCATCCCTACGAGCAGTACTTC. Its protein is CASSAGTGHPYEQYF.

This clone turned up a few times. The V gene is TRBV2, the J gene TRBJ1-5, with 9 bases lining up with TRBD1. The germline V gene encodes CDR1 SNHLY and CDR2 FYNNEI. V shed 5 bases, J shed 5 bases, and the junction held 4 bases outside the gene matches. The CDR3 loop spans 14 amino acids. The CDR3 is CASSPGQGYQPQHF. The CDR3, as DNA: TGTGCCAGCAGTCCGGGACAGGGATATCAGCCCCAGCATTTT.